This record looks at one TCR beta chain sequence and its context. Its antigen is currently not known. No base-level quality is on record; no much larger clone is a single base apart. Each collaborating institution followed its own protocols to collect whole blood in K2EDTA tubes. For TCRbeta analysis, collaborator samples were shipped as frozen whole blood, as isolated PBMCs, or as DNA extracted from either sample type. This sample was included in a study of blood T cell repertoires in COVID-19 (dated by TCRdb to 2020 to 2021). With respect to the entire study: Collaborator samples came from the United States, Italy and Spain and covered acute and convalescent phases of COVID-19. The prospective study material was composed of cDNA or gDNA derived from T cells, B-cell-depleted T cells, or PBMCs. Deeply sampled blood TCRbeta repertoires from subjects exposed to, actively infected with, or recovered from COVID-19 were included in the dataset. A freely available public database, intended as a resource for researchers studying the immune response to SARS-CoV-2, is where the repertoires were released. Samples were obtained from the ongoing ImmuneRACE study (first 160 participants) and from some 1,200 subjects provided by 6 global collaborators. A de-identified subject ID, COVID-19 status, age in years and sex were almost always included in the sample metadata. HLA class I and class II types, where available, came from metadata supplied by the sample provider rather than from assay-based typing. Overall study results and their limits: Clinical and demographic metadata were provided uncurated, with the amount varying by source and participant.

TCRbeta CDR3 regions were amplified from genomic DNA by means of the immunoSEQ Assay, a bias-controlled multiplex PCR. The original pipeline was this. The number of nucleated cells in each sample was estimated from the amplification of reference gene primers within the assay. To quantify the absolute abundance of each unique TCRbeta CDR3 rearrangement, sequence reads were collapsed and filtered. Productive Simpson clonality was computed per sample as the square root of Simpson's diversity index over productive rearrangements. In TCRdb, the immuneACCESS table is reduced to in-frame sequences with V and J assigned. These tables do not hold every clone; where another copy was compared, an unresolved V gene accounts for under half, and the others remain unexplained. The DNA was the basis for D and trimming; V, J and clone size are from that table. This sample lists more than 85,000 clones; 75% to 90% were detected once. Clones ranked in the top ten supply around a sixth of the sample.

Measured from the cysteine to the phenylalanine, the CDR3 is 15 residues long. The kept DNA is CDR3 alone, 45 bases in frame from the first base. CDR1 and CDR2 were assigned from the germline V gene (reference sequence) as GTSNPN and SVGIG. A distance of 11 bases separates the germline ends of V and J, which lose 0 bases and 0 bases respectively. The source is a woman aged 55-70 years with acute or convalescent COVID-19. The specimen sequenced was peripheral blood. The receptor chain draws on TRBV30 and TRBJ1-2; a tentative D match to TRBD1 spans 5 bases. In nucleotide form, the sequence is TGTGCCTGGAGTGTAACAGGTTCAGCTAACTATGGCTACACCTTC. Protein translation: CAWSVTGSANYGYTF.